These T cell receptor beta chains were read from a single sample in a study of T cells in localized non-small cell lung cancer. Repertoires were generated with immunoSEQ multiplex PCR, while TCRdb's copy carries only in-frame clones and drops some. Seen here are about 25,000 clones, 65% to 90% observed once, and the top ten hold about 14%. Sequencing was performed on peripheral blood, taken before any cancer treatment. The source is a female donor over 55 with stage I lung adenocarcinoma. Both conserved end residues are part of each CDR3. The D gene is left open where the match is weak. Size tells how often a clone was seen (once, few, many) or the class of an expanded clone, and some rows leave it out.

clone_size,j_call,cdr3_length,d_call,v_call,cdr3_nt,cdr3_aa
.,TRBJ2-7,14,TRBD2,TRBV28,TGTGCCAGCAGTTTTACTAGCGGGACCTACGAGCAGTACTTC,CASSFTSGTYEQYF
.,TRBJ1-1,14,.,TRBV2,TGTGCCAGCAGTTGGAGGACACCGAACACTGAAGCTTTCTTT,CASSWRTPNTEAFF
.,TRBJ2-3,14,.,TRBV6-4,TGTGCCAGCAGACAGGGAAAGCTGACAGATACGCAGTATTTT,CASRQGKLTDTQYF
.,TRBJ1-2,15,.,TRBV5-1,TGCGCCAGCAGCTTGGAAGACGGACAGCTAGATGGCTACACCTTC,CASSLEDGQLDGYTF
.,TRBJ2-2,12,.,TRBV5-6,TGTGCCAGCAGCTATGGACAAGGGGAGCTGTTTTTT,CASSYGQGELFF
.,TRBJ1-4,15,.,TRBV27,TGTGCCAGCAAGCTTCGGGCAGTCCCTAATGAAAAACTGTTTTTT,CASKLRAVPNEKLFF
.,TRBJ2-2,17,.,TRBV11-3,TGTGCCAGCAGCGACGGAGTCGAAACCGGGAGCCACGGGGAGCTGTTTTTT,CASSDGVETGSHGELFF
few,TRBJ2-1,14,TRBD2,TRBV2,TGTGCCAGCAGTGAGGCTAGCGGGGGCAATGAGCAGTTCTTC,CASSEASGGNEQFF
.,TRBJ1-3,14,.,TRBV5-6,TGTGCCAGCAGCTTGGGGAACTCTGGAAACACCATATATTTT,CASSLGNSGNTIYF
.,TRBJ1-2,13,.,TRBV28,TGTGCCAGCAGTTCAGTAGAGCACGGCGGCTACACCTTC,CASSSVEHGGYTF
.,TRBJ2-2,14,.,TRBV19,TGTGCCAGTAGTACACTAGATGGGGGCCTGGAGCTGTTTTTT,CASSTLDGGLELFF
.,TRBJ1-2,14,TRBD1,TRBV19,TGTGCCAGTAGTATTGACAGGGGATCGGGTGGCTACACCTTC,CASSIDRGSGGYTF
few,TRBJ1-1,12,.,TRBV21-1,TGTGCCGTGACACGGTTGAACACTGAAGCTTTCTTT,CAVTRLNTEAFF
.,TRBJ1-4,18,TRBD1,TRBV15,TGTGCCACCAGCAGGCGAGGACAGGGAAACATCGCTAATGAAAAACTGTTTTTT,CATSRRGQGNIANEKLFF
.,TRBJ1-1,16,TRBD1,TRBV7-6,TGTGCCAGCAGCTTACTCGACAGGGGATTGTGGACTGAAGCTTTCTTT,CASSLLDRGLWTEAFF
.,TRBJ1-4,11,.,TRBV20-1,TGCGCGGGGATTTCTAATGAAAAACTGTTTTTT,CAGISNEKLFF
once,TRBJ1-2,16,.,TRBV23-1,TGCGCCAGCAGTCAATCGGCAAGGGGGTACGGCAATGGCTACACCTTC,CASSQSARGYGNGYTF
.,TRBJ1-2,15,.,TRBV14,TGTGCCAGCAGCCCCGATGGCAGGGCGAACTATGGCTACACCTTC,CASSPDGRANYGYTF
.,TRBJ1-1,15,.,TRBV6-6,TGTGCCAGCAGGGATCGGGGACCACCGAACACTGAAGCTTTCTTT,CASRDRGPPNTEAFF
.,TRBJ2-1,16,TRBD1,TRBV2,TGTGCCAGCAGGGAAAACAGGGGGGCGACCTCCGATGAGCAGTTCTTC,CASRENRGATSDEQFF
.,TRBJ1-1,15,.,TRBV5-4,TGTGCCAGCAGCCTGGTGGGTCAGCTAAACACTGAAGCTTTCTTT,CASSLVGQLNTEAFF
.,TRBJ2-5,14,.,TRBV6-6,TGTGCCAGCAGTTACACGCGGGGGCCAGAGACCCAGTACTTC,CASSYTRGPETQYF
.,TRBJ2-7,14,.,TRBV7-2,TGTGCCAGCAGCTTAGCGGGCCTGCTCTACGAGCAGTACTTC,CASSLAGLLYEQYF
.,TRBJ2-7,14,.,TRBV6-5,TGTGCCAGCGGGTCCCCAAGGAGCTCCTACGAGCAGTACTTC,CASGSPRSSYEQYF
.,TRBJ1-5,15,TRBD1,TRBV6-5,TGTGCCAGCAGTATCGACAGGGGCAGCAATCAGCCCCAGCATTTT,CASSIDRGSNQPQHF
.,TRBJ1-2,14,.,TRBV6-5,TGTGCCAGCAGTGCCCGCGACAGCGCCCCCGGCTACACCTTC,CASSARDSAPGYTF
once,TRBJ2-7,15,TRBD2,TRBV5-4,TGTGCCAGCAGGGACGGACTAGCGGGAGTATACGAGCAGTACTTC,CASRDGLAGVYEQYF
.,TRBJ2-2,13,.,TRBV29-1,TGCAGCGCCCACCGTACCGCCGGCGGGGAGCTGTTTTTT,CSAHRTAGGELFF
.,TRBJ2-2,15,.,TRBV6-1,TGTGCCAGCAGCGCAACCGGTTTAAACACCGGGGAGCTGTTTTTT,CASSATGLNTGELFF
.,TRBJ2-5,11,.,TRBV5-1,TGCGCCAGCACTCTTGAGGGGACCCAGTACTTC,CASTLEGTQYF
.,TRBJ2-7,14,TRBD1,TRBV15,TGTGCCACCAGCATAACAGGGGGTCACTACGAGCAGTACTTC,CATSITGGHYEQYF
once,TRBJ2-5,13,TRBD1,TRBV27,TGTGCCAGCAGAGGGACAGGGAGAGAGACCCAGTACTTC,CASRGTGRETQYF
.,TRBJ1-6,15,.,TRBV5-1,TGCGCCAGCAGGGAACAGAGCTCCTATAATTCACCCCTCCACTTT,CASREQSSYNSPLHF
.,TRBJ2-7,17,.,TRBV5-6,TGTGCCAGCAGTTTAATTGAGGTTAGCTTATCCGCCTACGAGCAGTACTTC,CASSLIEVSLSAYEQYF
.,TRBJ1-2,14,.,TRBV11-2,TGTGCCAGCAGCTTAACAGGGAAAAAGGATGGCTACACCTTC,CASSLTGKKDGYTF
few,TRBJ2-5,16,TRBD2,TRBV27,TGTGCCAGCAGTTTAACGAGCAGGACTAGCTTAGAGACCCAGTACTTC,CASSLTSRTSLETQYF
.,TRBJ2-5,15,TRBD2,TRBV10-1,TGCGCCAGCAGTGTCGGGAGCGGGGGGGCGGAAGCCCAGTACTTC,CASSVGSGGAEAQYF
.,TRBJ1-2,14,.,TRBV5-6,TGTGCCAGCAGCCCGGACAGACCTAACTATGGCTACACCTTC,CASSPDRPNYGYTF
.,TRBJ1-2,14,.,TRBV7-9,TGTGCCAGCAGATCTAGACAGGAACCCTATGGCTACACCTTC,CASRSRQEPYGYTF
.,TRBJ1-5,12,.,TRBV29-1,TGCAGCGCCCGGTCCCCTAATCAGCCCCAGCATTTT,CSARSPNQPQHF
.,TRBJ1-3,18,TRBD1,TRBV19,TGTGCCAGTACCGACCCATCGAGGACAGGGACTGCAGGAAACACCATATATTTT,CASTDPSRTGTAGNTIYF
.,TRBJ1-2,15,TRBD1,TRBV19,TGTGCCAGTAGTATGGGACAGGGGCACGACTATGGCTACACCTTC,CASSMGQGHDYGYTF
.,TRBJ1-2,11,TRBD1,TRBV20-1,TGCAGTGCCCGGGACAGGTTTGGCTACACCTTC,CSARDRFGYTF
.,TRBJ1-2,14,.,TRBV11-1,TGTGCCAGCAGCTTAAGCACCGGACATCTTGGCTACACCTTC,CASSLSTGHLGYTF
.,TRBJ1-5,16,TRBD1,TRBV28,TGTGCCAGCAGTCGGGGGGACAGGGGAAAGGGTCAGCCCCAGCATTTT,CASSRGDRGKGQPQHF
.,TRBJ2-1,17,TRBD2,TRBV5-1,TGCGCCAGCAGCTTGGCGAAGTCTAGCGGGGGTCCCAATGAGCAGTTCTTC,CASSLAKSSGGPNEQFF